This TCR beta chain was profiled in a study of blood T cells in healthy people across ages. Alongside a J-beta primer mix, a sample-barcoded 5' primer served in a second PCR lasting roughly 6 to 11 cycles. MiXCR, run by TCRdb on the 5' RACE reads, gives a single entry per CDR3 protein. This table holds about 1.4 million distinct CDR3 sequences, approximately 59% found once. V lost 5 bases and J lost 5, with 7 bases in between. Germline lookup yields CDR1 MNHEY and CDR2 SVGEGT. The CDR3 runs to 12 residues. The source is a man aged 18 to 30 in good health. The rearrangement joins TRBV6-2 or TRBV6-3 to TRBJ2-4, with D uncertain. The sample was blood. The CDR3 loop is CASSQGQNIQYF. The CDR3 DNA follows: TGTGCCAGCAGTCAAGGCCAAAACATTCAGTACTTC.